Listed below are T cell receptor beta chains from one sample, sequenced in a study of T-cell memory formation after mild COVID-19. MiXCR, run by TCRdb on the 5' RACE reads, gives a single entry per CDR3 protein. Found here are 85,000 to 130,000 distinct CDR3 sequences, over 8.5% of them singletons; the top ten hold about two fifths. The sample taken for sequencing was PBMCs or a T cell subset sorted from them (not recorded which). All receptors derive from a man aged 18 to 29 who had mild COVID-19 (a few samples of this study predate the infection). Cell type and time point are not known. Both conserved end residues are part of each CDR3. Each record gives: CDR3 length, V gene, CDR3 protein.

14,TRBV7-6,CASSPGGDTGELFF
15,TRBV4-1,CASSQVSLLSYGYTF
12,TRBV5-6,CASSDGSAEAFF
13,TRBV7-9,CASSQEGHNEQFF
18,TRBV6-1,CASSPLPRGGRGLHEQYF
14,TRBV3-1,CASSPQNMNTEAFF
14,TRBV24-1,CATSEGGRAETQYF
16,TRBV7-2,CASSLGAELTWAPLHF
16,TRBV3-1,CASSQDPQVGIYGYTF
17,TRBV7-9,CASSLIAGGPNTGELFF
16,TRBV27,CASCPLGGAGTGELFF
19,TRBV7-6,CASSLDRGTSSRLSYEQYF
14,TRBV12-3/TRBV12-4,CASTPPGGTGELFF
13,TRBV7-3,CASSLTGTGELFF
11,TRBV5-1,CASSANYEQYF
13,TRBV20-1,CSATRGPYYGYTF
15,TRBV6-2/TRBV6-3,CASSPRLAGGFEQFF
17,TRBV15,CATSRDLWDVTSYEQYF
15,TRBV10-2,CASSDRGSGFYEQYF
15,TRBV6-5,CASSPGWGGNQPQHF
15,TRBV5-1,CASSLFVGAKNIQYF
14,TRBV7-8,CASRDQQGSYEQYF
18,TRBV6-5,CASSWTAGRQLNTGELFF
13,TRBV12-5,CASGLVRGSEAFF
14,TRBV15,CATSRETVNTEAFF
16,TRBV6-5,CASSYSHVADYTEAFF
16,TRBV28,CASSWEVRGMDTEAFF
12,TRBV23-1,CAAGRWGHEQYF
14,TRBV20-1,CSARIRQGAETQYF
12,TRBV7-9,CASSFQYNEQFF
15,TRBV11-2,CASSSLGGAGDTQYF
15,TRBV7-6,CASSLAQQESYEQYF
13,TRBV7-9,CASSFGPGDTQYF
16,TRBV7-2,CASSRVASGGIDTQYF
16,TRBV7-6,CASSSRGERFYNEQFF
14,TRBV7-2,CASSPFNMAETQYF